These 22 T cell receptor beta chains were sequenced from one sample in a study of read filtering for tumor transcriptome and immune sequencing. From about 400 ng of RNA, a library with molecular barcoded alpha/delta and beta/gamma adaptors was made. Via MiXCR, TCRdb re-called the reads, giving one row per CDR3 protein. The sample carries more than 70,000 distinct CDR3 sequences, around a fifth recorded once. Sequencing was performed on a population of CD138-negative cells sorted from bone marrow. These receptors were collected from a donor over 35 with multiple myeloma.

This clonotype was found many times. The chain employs TRBV10-3 and TRBJ2-3; 11 nucleotides align to TRBD1. The J segment lost 0 bases and the V segment lost 10 bases, leaving 3 bases of the junction unmatched. The CDR3 runs to 14 residues. Germline V gives CDR1 ENHRY, CDR2 SYGVKD. Here the CDR3 DNA reads TGTGCCACTGGACAGGGGGCTAGCACAGATACGCAGTATTTT. Translated, it gives CATGQGASTDTQYF.

As to this clonotype: This may be a read error, as it is one base from a much larger clone. This CDR3 fails to terminate in the conserved phenylalanine or tryptophan, so it likely reflects a read error. The V call is TRBV2, the J call TRBJ2-7, with D maybe TRBD2 (5 bases). The ends were cut back, 6 bases at V and 7 bases at J, with 22 bases in the middle. Per germline, CDR1 SNHLY and CDR2 FYNNEI. The CDR3 extends over 15 amino acids. The CDR3 coding sequence is TGTGCCAGCAGGGCGGTCCATGCGGCTACGGGGGAGCAGTACTCC. Translation gives CASRAVHAATGEQYS.

This clonotype turned up a few times. V and J are TRBV12-2 and TRBJ2-5. TRBV12-2 is flagged as a pseudogene. This CDR3 is 14 amino acids long. DNA of the CDR3: TGTGCAAGTCGACTCGGGGTAGGCGGAGAGACCCAGTACTTC. It codes for CASRLGVGGETQYF.

Only a few counts were recorded for this clonotype. The junction differs from germline at one of its ends, possibly a read error. The V gene is TRBV20-1, the J gene TRBJ2-5; TRBD2 might be the D (6 bases). Germline CDR1 is DFQATT and CDR2 is SNEGSKA (reference sequence). The CDR3 is 14 amino acids. CDR3 protein: CSATGTRSQGTQYF. DNA for the CDR3: TGCAGTGCTACCGGGACTCGTAGCCAAGGGACCCAGTACTTC.

Remarks on this clonotype: A much larger clone differs from this one at a single base, so this may be a read error. J is TRBJ2-5 and V is TRBV12-3 or TRBV12-4; possible D gene TRBD1, 6 bases. The CDR3 spans 13 residues. The DNA for the CDR3 is TGTGCCAGCAGTTCACAGGGTAGGAAGACCCGGTACTTC. Its translation: CASSSQGRKTRYF.

This clonotype was seen many times. The chain is built from TRBV18 and TRBJ2-1; D uncertain. Germline CDR1 and CDR2: KGHSH and LQKENI. V lost 0 bases to trimming and J lost 3 bases, with 6 bases between them. The CDR3 has 14 amino acids. The CDR3 protein is CASSPPQLYNEQFF. CDR3 DNA: TGTGCCAGCTCACCACCTCAGCTCTACAATGAGCAGTTCTTC.

This clonotype was picked up many times. The chain couples TRBV5-1 to TRBJ2-6; 7 nucleotides agree with TRBD1. The CDR3 has 18 residues. Germline V gene data show CDR1 as SGHRS and CDR2 as YFSETQ. With 0 bases clipped from V and 0 bases from J, the junction kept 6 bases outside the gene matches. CDR3 sequence: CASSLGQGSLSGANVLTF. Written as DNA, the CDR3 is TGCGCCAGCAGCTTGGGACAGGGCTCCCTCTCTGGGGCCAACGTCCTGACTTTC.

This clonotype has ten or more counts. The chain couples TRBV12-3 or TRBV12-4 to TRBJ1-2; TRBD1 aligns across 10 bases. This CDR3 is built from 15 residues. The V segment lost 5 bases and the J segment 5 bases; nucleotides outside the gene matches: 8. The CDR3 DNA sequence: TGTGCCAGCAGTCTCAGACAGGGGGCTTGGTATGGCTACACCTTC. Amino acid sequence: CASSLRQGAWYGYTF.

This clonotype appeared many times. The chain combines TRBV19 with TRBJ2-3; D is possibly TRBD2 (5 bases). Germline CDR1 and CDR2: LNHDA and SQIVND (reference sequence). The germline V and J ends were trimmed by 1 base and 2 bases, with 10 bases remaining between them. The CDR3 spans 15 residues. The chain's CDR3 is CASSIAPGNTDTQYF. The CDR3, as DNA: TGTGCCAGTAGTATAGCTCCGGGAAACACAGATACGCAGTATTTT.

The CDR3 is CATSSAGGNQPQHF. DNA for the CDR3: TGTGCCACCAGCAGCGCGGGGGGCAATCAGCCCCAGCATTTT. V and J are TRBV15 and TRBJ1-5; TRBD1 is a possible D gene (5 bases). CDR1 and CDR2 (germline): LNHNV, YYDKDF (reference sequence). This CDR3 has 14 amino acids. V shed 3 bases and J shed 2 bases, with 8 bases lying between them. The full variable domain, its missing parts supplied by reference TRBV15 and TRBJ1-5, is DAMVIQNPRYQVTQFGKPVTLSCSQTLNHNVMYWYQQKSSQAPKLLFHYYDKDFNNEADTPDNFQSRRPNTSFCFLDIRSPGLGDTAMYLCATSSAGGNQPQHFGDGTRLSIL.

DNA for the CDR3: TGTGCCAGTAGTATTGGGTTTAGCGGGGAGCTGTTTTTT. Its translation is CASSIGFSGELFF. This chain connects TRBV19 to TRBJ2-2; D not certain. Trimming took off 3 bases at V and 7 bases at J, with 9 bases between the two ends. Germline loops: CDR1 LNHDA, CDR2 SQIVND (reference sequence). The CDR3 extends over 13 amino acids.

V and J are TRBV12-3 or TRBV12-4 and TRBJ2-7; weak D call: TRBD1 (5 bases). V was trimmed by 3 bases and J by 4 bases, leaving 16 bases between them. The CDR3 is 15 residues long. In nucleotides, the CDR3 is TGTGCCAGCAGTTTCCAAACAGGCGTCCTGTACGAGCAGTACTTC. Amino acids: CASSFQTGVLYEQYF.

This clonotype was seen at least ten times. The V gene is TRBV11-2, the J gene TRBJ2-1; 8 positions match TRBD1. Germline CDR1 is SGHAT and CDR2 is FQNNGV. The CDR3 is 16 residues long. The V and J ends lost 6 bases and 4 bases, in that order; junction bases with no gene match: 11. The CDR3 is CASSGGTGAFYNEQFF. The CDR3 DNA is TGTGCCAGCAGTGGCGGGACAGGAGCTTTTTACAATGAGCAGTTCTTC.

The J gene is TRBJ2-1, the V gene TRBV14; TRBD1 matches at 9 bases. The junction had 4 bases not matched to a gene; V was cut back by 2 bases and J by 5 bases. This CDR3 region has 15 residues. The germline CDR1 and CDR2 sequences are SGHDN and FVKESK. The CDR3 here is CASSQRGQGHNEQFF. The CDR3 bases are TGTGCCAGCAGCCAAAGGGGACAGGGACACAATGAGCAGTTCTTC.

This clonotype has a count of ten or more. This chain links TRBV3-1 with TRBJ2-7; D is perhaps TRBD2 (9 bases). Germline V gene lookup returns CDR1 LGHDT and CDR2 YNNKEL (reference sequence). Trimming shortened V by 1 base and J by 4 bases, and 20 bases separated the two germline ends. This CDR3 comprises 17 residues. CDR3 residues: CASSQGGLAGGVYEQYF. DNA for the CDR3: TGTGCCAGCAGCCAAGGGGGACTAGCAGGGGGCGTATACGAGCAGTACTTC.

This clonotype showed up many times. This may be a read error, as it is one base from a much larger clone. A read error is likely, as this CDR3 ends without the conserved phenylalanine or tryptophan. This chain links TRBV11-2 with TRBJ1-1; D possibly corresponds to TRBD1 (6 bases). Germline V CDR1 and CDR2: SGHAT, FQNNGV. The CDR3 runs 14 residues. The ends were cut back, 1 base at V and 4 bases at J, with 10 bases in the middle. As DNA, the CDR3 is TGTGCCAGCAGCTTAGTGGGGGCTGTCACTGAAGCTTTCTCT. Translating it yields CASSLVGAVTEAFS.

This clonotype has at least ten counts. The V call is TRBV18, the J call TRBJ1-1; tentatively, D is TRBD1 (5 bases). Germline CDR1 is KGHSH and CDR2 is LQKENI. V lost 4 bases and J 3 bases, leaving 18 bases between the germline ends. The CDR3 is 16 amino acids. CDR3 loop: CASSRRVGAGDTEAFF. CDR3 in DNA: TGTGCCAGCTCACGGAGGGTAGGGGCCGGGGACACTGAAGCTTTCTTT. Full variable domain (missing parts from reference TRBV18 and TRBJ1-1): NAGVMQNPRHLVRRRGQEARLRCSPMKGHSHVYWYRQLPEEGLKFMVYLQKENIIDESGMPKERFSAEFPKEGPSILRIQQVVRGDSAAYFCASSRRVGAGDTEAFFGQGTRLTVV.

This clonotype was picked up a small number of times. The chain is built from TRBV19 and TRBJ2-1; D might be TRBD1 (5 bases). Trimming stripped 2 bases from V and 5 bases from J, with 10 bases between. CDR3 length: 14 residues. Germline V gene data show CDR1 as LNHDA and CDR2 as SQIVND (reference sequence). Here the CDR3 reads CASSISRQNNEQFF. The DNA for the CDR3 is TGTGCCAGTAGTATATCGAGACAGAACAATGAGCAGTTCTTC.

The genes are TRBV7-2 and TRBJ2-5, with D tentatively TRBD1 or TRBD2 (5 bases each). V gave up 3 bases and J gave up 4 bases, with 12 bases separating them. CDR3 length: 14 amino acids. Germline CDR1 SGHTA, CDR2 FQGNSA. The CDR3, as DNA: TGTGCCAGCAGCTTGCTGGGGGTCGGAGAGACCCAGTACTTC. Its protein product is CASSLLGVGETQYF. The full variable domain, completed using reference TRBV7-2 and TRBJ2-5, is GAGVSQSPSNKVTEKGKDVELRCDPISGHTALYWYRQSLGQGLEFLIYFQGNSAPDKSGLPSDRFSAERTGGSVSTLTIQRTQQEDSAVYLCASSLLGVGETQYFGPGTRLLVL.

This clonotype was found many times. The chain joins TRBV4-1 to TRBJ1-1; 8 bases align to TRBD1. CDR3 length: 14 residues. V dropped 4 bases and J dropped 6; count of bases not matched to a gene: 7. Germline CDR1 MGHRA, CDR2 YSYEKL. For the CDR3, the DNA is TGCGCCAGCAGCCGTCAAGCAGGGGGCCCTGAAGCTTTCTTT. Protein sequence: CASSRQAGGPEAFF.

To note about this clonotype: One base away lies a much larger clone, so this may be a sequencing read error. The chain combines TRBV28 with TRBJ1-5, with 8 bases that match TRBD1. J lost 5 bases, V lost 6 bases, and 6 bases had no gene match. Germline assignment: CDR1 MDHEN and CDR2 SYDVKM. This CDR3 spans 14 amino acids. The CDR3: CASSPDRGYQPQHF. In DNA form, the CDR3 reads TGTGCCAGCAGCCCCGACAGGGGTTATCAGCCCCAGCATTTT. Based on the CDR3 plus reference TRBV28 and TRBJ1-5, the full variable domain is DVKVTQSSRYLVKRTGEKVFLECVQDMDHENMFWYRQDPGLGLRLIYFSYDVKMKEKGDIPEGYSVSREKKERFSLILESASTNQTSMYLCASSPDRGYQPQHFGDGTRLSIL.

At least ten counts were recorded for this clonotype. This rearrangement joins TRBV28 to TRBJ2-7, with 9 bases fitting TRBD1. Germline V gene sequence: CDR1 MDHEN, CDR2 SYDVKM. There are 13 residues in the CDR3. Trimming removed 7 bases from V and 5 bases from J; junction bases left unmatched: 6. The CDR3 DNA sequence: TGTGCCAGCACCCGGACAGGGGACCACGAGCAGTACTTC. Translating gives CASTRTGDHEQYF.